This T cell receptor beta chain was sequenced in a study of neoadjuvant anti-PD-1 for oral cavity cancer. Some clones are missing from TCRdb's copy, which holds only in-frame ones; the method was immunoSEQ multiplex PCR. The repertoire includes tens of thousands of clones, 27% of them detected once, and approximately 16% sits in the top ten. Documented time point: after neoadjuvant nivolumab, at surgical resection. The CDR3 has 14 amino acids. Germline lookup yields CDR1 MNHEY and CDR2 SMNVEV (reference sequence). J gave up 4 bases and V 9 bases, and 9 bases lay outside the gene matches. The source material was tumor tissue, sampled after nivolumab (anti-PD-1) treatment. The sequence was obtained from a person aged 35-80 years with oral cavity squamous cell carcinoma. J is TRBJ1-2 and V is TRBV27, with 9 bases matching TRBD1. For the CDR3, the DNA is TGTGCCAGTAGCAACAGGGGGCAGAGCTATGGCTACACCTTC. It encodes CASSNRGQSYGYTF.